Listed here are 32 T cell receptor beta chains from one sample, sequenced in a study of T cells in Graves' hyperthyroidism and ophthalmopathy. Amplification of TCR beta CDR3 regions used RNA as the template. The TCR CDR3 first-round RT-PCR relied on the HTBI primer set. TCRdb itself ran the multiplex PCR reads through MiXCR, one entry per CDR3 protein. The top ten clones hold roughly 5.5% of a sample with approximately 600,000 distinct CDR3 sequences, roughly 13% of them seen once. Sequenced material: blood. Receptors were obtained from a woman in her twenties or thirties with Graves' hyperthyroidism that later progressed to Graves' ophthalmopathy.

This clonotype was counted a few times. V and J are TRBV3-1 and TRBJ2-7, with no clear D. Germline lookup yields CDR1 LGHDT and CDR2 YNNKEL (reference sequence). The V and J ends lost 1 base and 6 bases respectively, with 7 bases between them. The CDR3 loop spans 12 amino acids. CDR3 nucleotide sequence: TGTGCCAGCAGCCAAGTCGTGTTCGAGCAGTACTTC. This encodes CASSQVVFEQYF.

This clonotype was seen ten or more times. The rearrangement joins TRBV11-3 to TRBJ1-1; the match to TRBD1 covers 9 bases. Per the germline V gene, CDR1 is SGHNT and CDR2 is YENEEA. V was clipped by 4 bases and J by 5 bases; unmatched bases: 5. This CDR3 contains 14 residues. In DNA, the CDR3 is TGTGCCAGCAGCTCGGGACAGGGTTCGACTGAAGCTTTCTTT. Translated, it gives CASSSGQGSTEAFF. Full variable domain (remainder filled in from reference TRBV11-3 and TRBJ1-1): EAGVVQSPRYKIIEKKQPVAFWCNPISGHNTLYWYLQNLGQGPELLIRYENEEAVDDSQLPKDRFSAERLKGVDSTLKIQPAELGDSAVYLCASSSGQGSTEAFFGQGTRLTVV.

Ten or more counts support this clonotype. The chain has TRBV5-8 and TRBJ1-1; TRBD1 is a possible D gene (6 bases). Germline V gene lookup returns CDR1 SGHTS and CDR2 YDEGEE. The ends were cut back, 0 bases at V and 6 bases at J, with 9 bases in the middle. CDR3 length: 13 amino acids. The CDR3 sequence is CASSLGEGAEAFF. DNA of the CDR3: TGTGCCAGCAGCTTGGGGGAGGGGGCTGAAGCTTTCTTT.

This clonotype was seen many times. The chain combines TRBV27 with TRBJ1-6; tentatively, D is TRBD1 (6 bases). The CDR3 consists of 15 residues. Germline-derived CDR1 and CDR2 are MNHEY and SMNVEV (reference sequence). The V and J ends lost 8 bases and 0 bases respectively, with 11 bases between them. The CDR3: CASRQESSYNSPLHF. The CDR3 region has the DNA TGTGCCAGCCGACAGGAGAGCTCCTATAATTCACCCCTCCACTTT.

This clonotype was seen ten or more times. The J gene is TRBJ1-6, the V gene TRBV5-1; D is undetermined. Germline V gives CDR1 SGHRS, CDR2 YFSETQ. Trimming removed 0 bases at V and 7 bases at J, with 11 bases between. CDR3 length: 15 residues. CDR3 nucleotides: TGCGCCAGCAGCTTGGTTGGGGTAGAGAATTCACCCCTCCACTTT. It translates to CASSLVGVENSPLHF.

There are many counts of this clonotype. This sequence joins TRBV9 and TRBJ1-2; 8 bases align to TRBD1. Germline CDR1 is SGDLS and CDR2 is YYNGEE. The CDR3 has 15 residues. V lost 1 base, J lost 5 bases, and 7 bases stayed unmatched. As DNA, the CDR3 is TGTGCCAGCAGCGTAACCGGGACAGGTGGATATGGCTACACCTTC. Encoded protein: CASSVTGTGGYGYTF.

The table lists this clonotype with many counts. The V and J genes are TRBV27 and TRBJ2-7, with D possibly TRBD1 on 6 matching bases. The CDR3 runs 14 residues. Germline values: CDR1 MNHEY, CDR2 SMNVEV (reference sequence). Between the trimmed V and J ends, which lost 4 bases and 5 bases, there was a span of 15 bases. The CDR3 DNA follows: TGTGCCAGCAGTTCCGGACAGTCCACCCACGAGCAGTACTTC. Translating gives CASSSGQSTHEQYF.

This clonotype occurred many times. The chain has TRBV29-1 and TRBJ2-1, with 11 positions matching TRBD1. This CDR3 region has 16 residues. Trimming took 4 bases from V and 2 from J; bases not matched to a gene: 7. Germline-derived CDR1 and CDR2 are SQVTM and ANQGSEA. Here the CDR3 DNA reads TGCAGCGTTGTTGGGGAGGGACAGGGGGCCTACAATGAGCAGTTCTTC. Its protein product is CSVVGEGQGAYNEQFF.

This clonotype has a count of ten or more. The V gene is TRBV3-1, the J gene TRBJ1-1; perhaps TRBD1 as D (6 bases). The V end was cut by 0 bases, the J end by 0 bases, with 11 bases between. CDR1 is LGHDT, CDR2 YNNKEL, per germline (reference sequence). This CDR3 contains 16 residues. The CDR3 DNA is TGTGCCAGCAGCCAAGATAGGGGGACCATGAACACTGAAGCTTTCTTT. It translates to CASSQDRGTMNTEAFF.

This clonotype was counted at least ten times. This chain joins TRBV11-2 and TRBJ2-3, with D possibly being TRBD2 (5 bases). V was shortened by 5 bases and J by 3 bases, with 9 bases between the two germline ends. The CDR3 runs 13 residues. The germline gives CDR1 SGHAT, CDR2 FQNNGV. The CDR3 bases are TGTGCCAGCAGCGGGAGTTTAACAGATACGCAGTATTTT. Translation gives CASSGSLTDTQYF.

The chain couples TRBV29-1 to TRBJ1-2; D unclear. The V and J ends lost 0 bases and 0 bases respectively, with 14 bases between them. The CDR3 runs to 16 residues. Germline V gene sequence: CDR1 SQVTM, CDR2 ANQGSEA. CDR3 residues: CSVEDGTAQTNYGYTF. CDR3 DNA sequence: TGCAGCGTTGAAGATGGAACCGCACAAACTAACTATGGCTACACCTTC.

At least ten counts were recorded for this clonotype. The genes are TRBV7-9 and TRBJ2-3; D might be TRBD2 (6 bases). Deletions cut 5 bases from V and 3 bases from J, with 18 bases between. The germline gives CDR1 SEHNR, CDR2 FQNEAQ (reference sequence). The length of the CDR3 is 16 residues. CDR3 nucleotide sequence: TGTGCCAGCAGCCCCCCCGCGGGGATGGAGACAGATACGCAGTATTTT. Its translation is CASSPPAGMETDTQYF.

This clonotype was counted a few times. The chain combines TRBV7-9 with TRBJ2-3, with TRBD2 matching 7 bases. V gave up 7 bases and J gave up 5 bases; unmatched junction bases: 12. The CDR3 is 15 amino acids. Germline assignment: CDR1 SEHNR and CDR2 FQNEAQ (reference sequence). CDR3 residues: CASINSAGVVDTQYF. CDR3 nucleotide sequence: TGTGCCAGCATCAATTCGGCGGGAGTGGTAGATACGCAGTATTTT.

This clonotype was counted ten times or more. This chain links TRBV11-2 with TRBJ2-3; D gene ambiguous. Germline loops: CDR1 SGHAT, CDR2 FQNNGV. V was cut by 6 bases and J by 4 bases, with 5 bases left in between. CDR3 length equals 11 residues. The CDR3 loop is CASRSADTQYF. CDR3 DNA sequence: TGTGCCAGCAGATCCGCAGATACGCAGTATTTT. Supplemented by reference TRBV11-2 and TRBJ2-3, the full variable domain reads EAGVAQSPRYKIIEKRQSVAFWCNPISGHATLYWYQQILGQGPKLLIQFQNNGVVDDSQLPKDRFSAERLKGVDSTLKIQPAKLEDSAVYLCASRSADTQYFGPGTRLTVL.

The J gene is TRBJ1-1, the V gene TRBV6-2 or TRBV6-3, with no clear D. The length of the CDR3 is 12 residues. Germline assignment: CDR1 MNHEY and CDR2 SVGEGT. V was pared by 10 bases and J by 11 bases, with 20 bases between. In nucleotides, the CDR3 is TGTGCCACCCTGACCCTAGGGATAGGGGCTTTCTTT. Protein: CATLTLGIGAFF.

This clonotype was seen many times. V usage is TRBV12-3 or TRBV12-4 and J usage is TRBJ2-1; D is perhaps TRBD2 (6 bases). The germline V and J ends were trimmed by 6 bases and 6 bases, with 12 bases remaining between them. CDR3 length: 13 residues. The CDR3 loop reads CASSRGTTNEQFF. As DNA, the CDR3 is TGTGCCAGCAGCCGGGGGACCACCAATGAGCAGTTCTTC.

V usage is TRBV29-1 and J usage is TRBJ2-7; D tentatively reads TRBD1 or TRBD2 (5 bases each). The V gene's germline CDR1 is SQVTM and CDR2 ANQGSEA. This CDR3 has 13 residues. V was cut by 5 bases and J by 4 bases, with 15 bases left in between. In DNA, the CDR3 is TGCAGCGTTTTTGGGACCGATGCTTACGAGCAGTACTTC. Amino acid sequence: CSVFGTDAYEQYF.

This clonotype was observed many times. The chain couples TRBV18 to TRBJ2-5, with unresolved D. The ends were cut back, 0 bases at V and 5 bases at J, with 7 bases in the middle. Germline V gene lookup returns CDR1 KGHSH and CDR2 LQKENI. This CDR3 is built from 13 residues. CDR3 amino acids: CASSPPLGETQYF. CDR3 nucleotide sequence: TGTGCCAGCTCACCACCTCTCGGCGAGACCCAGTACTTC. The whole variable domain, filled in from reference TRBV18 and TRBJ2-5, reads NAGVMQNPRHLVRRRGQEARLRCSPMKGHSHVYWYRQLPEEGLKFMVYLQKENIIDESGMPKERFSAEFPKEGPSILRIQQVVRGDSAAYFCASSPPLGETQYFGPGTRLLVL.

This clonotype showed up many times. The V gene is TRBV7-8, the J gene TRBJ2-3; tentative D call: TRBD2 (5 bases). Germline CDR1 and CDR2: SGHVS and FQNEAQ. V dropped 1 base and J dropped 7 bases, with 12 bases sitting between them. This CDR3 has 14 amino acids. The CDR3 DNA follows: TGTGCCAGCAGCTTAGGGGCTAGCTCGAATACGCAGTATTTT. Its translation is CASSLGASSNTQYF.

This clonotype has more than one count but fewer than ten. The CDR3 sequence: CAWSSGRTSGNTIYF. Here the CDR3 DNA reads TGTGCCTGGAGTAGTGGACGTACCTCTGGAAACACCATATATTTT. The V call is TRBV30, the J call TRBJ1-3, with D unclear. V lost 2 bases to trimming and J lost 0 bases, with 11 bases between them. Germline V CDR1 and CDR2: GTSNPN, SVGIG (reference sequence). This CDR3 comprises 15 residues.

J is TRBJ1-6 and V is TRBV5-4; D is unresolved. Trimming removed 4 bases at V and 10 bases at J, with 21 bases between. The germline gives CDR1 SGHNT, CDR2 YYREEE (reference sequence). The CDR3 is 16 amino acids. CDR3 bases: TGTGCCAGCAGCACCTTCGGTGGAGGGTTTGGCTCACCCCTCCACTTT. This gives the protein CASSTFGGGFGSPLHF.

The rearrangement uses TRBV9 and TRBJ1-2, with a weak D call TRBD1 (6 bases). The germline CDR1 and CDR2 sequences are SGDLS and YYNGEE. The CDR3 spans 14 residues. V was shortened by 0 bases and J by 4 bases, with 10 bases between the two germline ends. The CDR3 loop reads CASSVGGQIYGYTF. The CDR3 region has the DNA TGTGCCAGCAGCGTAGGAGGACAGATCTATGGCTACACCTTC.

For this clonotype: The conserved closing phenylalanine or tryptophan is absent in this CDR3, likely reflecting a read error. The DNA is omitted, as the CDR3 cannot be located on it reliably, and the CDR3 follows TCRdb's listing. J is TRBJ1-2 and V is TRBV9; TRBD1, the table's D call, lacks a check against the DNA. CDR1 and CDR2 (germline): SGDLS, YYNGEE. The CDR3 spans 15 amino acids, including both terminal residues. The CDR3 sequence is CASSPRTGNNYGCTV.

This clonotype was counted at least ten times. The chain couples TRBV12-3 or TRBV12-4 to TRBJ1-4, with TRBD1 matching over 10 bases. This CDR3 contains 15 residues. Germline trimming cut 5 bases from V and 6 bases from J; bases unmatched to any gene: 6. The CDR3 protein is CASSPGDRGHEKLFF. The CDR3 nucleotides read TGTGCCAGCAGTCCCGGGGACAGGGGCCATGAAAAACTGTTTTTT.

This clonotype has just a few counts. The gene calls are TRBV7-9 and TRBJ2-7; D might be TRBD1 (5 bases). CDR3 size: 13 residues. In germline, CDR1 is SEHNR, CDR2 FQNEAQ (reference sequence). Trimming shortened V by 5 bases and J by 3 bases, and 11 bases separated the two germline ends. The CDR3 loop reads CASSPTEVYEQYF. CDR3 nucleotide sequence: TGTGCCAGCAGCCCGACAGAGGTCTACGAGCAGTACTTC.

The rearrangement links TRBV6-1 to TRBJ1-2; TRBD1 is a possible D gene (6 bases). The CDR3 spans 15 residues. Germline CDR1 and CDR2: MNHNS and SASEGT. V was clipped by 6 bases and J by 4 bases, with 18 bases between them. CDR3 amino acids: CASRSGQPGFYGYTF. Here the CDR3 DNA reads TGTGCCAGCAGGTCCGGACAGCCGGGGTTCTATGGCTACACCTTC.

This clonotype was counted ten times or more. The genes are TRBV29-1 and TRBJ2-1; 10 bases line up with TRBD2. Germline-derived CDR1 and CDR2 are SQVTM and ANQGSEA. The CDR3 contains 13 residues. V trimming: 7 bases; J trimming: 5 bases; junction bases outside the gene matches: 5. CDR3 nucleotide sequence: TGCAGCGGAGGGACTAGCGCGAACAATGAGCAGTTCTTC. Amino acids: CSGGTSANNEQFF.

With respect to this clonotype: One junction end does not reproduce the germline sequence, and a read error may be involved. This sequence joins TRBV18 and TRBJ2-4; D is possibly TRBD2 (6 bases). The germline V gene encodes CDR1 KGHSH and CDR2 LQKENI. There are 15 residues in the CDR3. The CDR3 sequence is CASSPPSVAKNIQYF. The CDR3 coding sequence is TGTGCCAGCTCCCCACCTAGCGTAGCCAAAAACATTCAGTACTTC.

The chain couples TRBV28 to TRBJ2-1; TRBD2 is a possible D gene (5 bases). Trimming stripped 6 bases from V and 0 bases from J, with 12 bases between. In germline, CDR1 is MDHEN, CDR2 SYDVKM. The CDR3 covers 15 residues. The CDR3 here is CASSDGLLSYNEQFF. The DNA of the CDR3 is TGTGCCAGCAGCGACGGACTCCTCTCCTACAATGAGCAGTTCTTC.

This clonotype has ten or more counts. V usage is TRBV5-1 and J usage is TRBJ2-3; possible D gene TRBD1, 5 bases. The CDR3 is made up of 14 amino acids. V was trimmed by 6 bases and J by 2 bases, leaving 13 bases between them. Germline values: CDR1 SGHRS, CDR2 YFSETQ. In DNA, the CDR3 is TGCGCCAGCACTCTGTTGGGGCACACAGATACGCAGTATTTT. It is translated as CASTLLGHTDTQYF.

This clonotype has at least ten counts. The V and J genes are TRBV10-3 and TRBJ1-3; D is perhaps TRBD1 (5 bases). Trimming cost V 6 bases and J 0 bases, with 12 bases left between them. This CDR3 is built from 15 residues. Germline V gene data show CDR1 as ENHRY and CDR2 as SYGVKD. The CDR3 sequence is CAISSGTVSGNTIYF. CDR3 DNA sequence: TGTGCCATCAGCTCGGGGACGGTCTCTGGAAACACCATATATTTT.

This chain connects TRBV5-1 to TRBJ2-3, with TRBD2 identical over 8 bases. This CDR3 is built from 14 residues. Germline V lookup: CDR1 SGHRS, CDR2 YFSETQ. J gave up 3 bases and V 4 bases, and 4 bases lay outside the gene matches. The CDR3 nucleotides read TGCGCCAGCAGCGTAACGGGGGGGACAGATACGCAGTATTTT. It translates to CASSVTGGTDTQYF.